This T cell receptor (beta chain) was observed in a study of blood T cell repertoires in COVID-19. At the level of the study: In each case, the material was cDNA or gDNA derived from T cells, B-cell-depleted T cells, or PBMCs.

This clone was seen only a few times. The CDR3 length is 14 residues. Germline CDR1 LNHDA, CDR2 SQIVND (reference sequence). The V and J ends lost 3 bases and 1 base respectively, with 6 bases between them. The repertoire was sequenced with immunoSEQ multiplex PCR; TCRdb's copy has only in-frame clones and lacks some. The table lists roughly 38,000 clones, around 81% of them singletons. The TCR was taken from a man in his forties or fifties with active or convalescent COVID-19. The V call is TRBV19, the J call TRBJ1-4; unclear D gene. Specimen: peripheral blood. The CDR3 bases are TGTGCCAGTAGTATGGGAGGAACTAATGAAAAACTGTTTTTT. It yields the protein CASSMGGTNEKLFF.